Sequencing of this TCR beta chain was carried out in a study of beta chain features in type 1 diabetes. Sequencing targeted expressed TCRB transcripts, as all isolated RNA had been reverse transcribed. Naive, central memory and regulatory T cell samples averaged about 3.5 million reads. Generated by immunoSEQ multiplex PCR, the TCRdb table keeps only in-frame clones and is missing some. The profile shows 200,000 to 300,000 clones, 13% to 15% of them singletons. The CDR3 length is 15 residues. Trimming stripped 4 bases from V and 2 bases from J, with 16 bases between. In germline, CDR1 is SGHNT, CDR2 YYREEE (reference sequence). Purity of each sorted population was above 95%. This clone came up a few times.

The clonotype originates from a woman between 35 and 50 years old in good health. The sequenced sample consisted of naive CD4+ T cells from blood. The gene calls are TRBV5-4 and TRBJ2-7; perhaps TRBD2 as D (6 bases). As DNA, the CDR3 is TGTGCCAGCAGCGTGGACTACCCTTCAACCTACGAGCAGTACTTC. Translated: CASSVDYPSTYEQYF.